The TCR beta chain under discussion was sequenced for a study of blood T cell repertoires in COVID-19. About the research overall: The United States, Italy and Spain were the sources of the acute and convalescent COVID-19 samples.

Assignment of participants to cohorts was predicated upon participant-reported clinical history. This clone appeared a single time. Trimming left V 5 bases short and J 6 bases short, with 14 bases between. This CDR3 has 14 amino acids. From germline, CDR1 is SGHAT and CDR2 FQNNGV. TCRdb's copy holds only in-frame clones and misses some; the assay was immunoSEQ multiplex PCR. This table has hundreds of thousands of clones, 85% to 90% appearing once. The clonotype comes from a young man who had recovered from COVID-19. The chain couples TRBV11-2 to TRBJ2-4; a weak D match, TRBD2 (6 bases). The sequenced sample was PBMCs or T cells enriched from blood (not recorded which). CDR3 sequence reads: CASSPLRGRNIQYF. CDR3 in DNA: TGTGCCAGCAGCCCCCTACGGGGGAGAAACATTCAGTACTTC.